One sample yielded the 18 T cell receptor beta chains listed below, sequenced in a study of human T cells and chemical hapten exposure. MiXCR was run by TCRdb on the RACE reads, yielding one entry per CDR3 protein. In the table there are tens of thousands of distinct CDR3 sequences, around a third of which are singletons. Specified time point: patch test 1, 2 weeks after DPC sensitization. Treatment: therapeutic diphenylcyclopropenone sensitization with weekly scalp DPC. Source: whole blood, taken in connection with sensitization to the hapten diphenylcyclopropenone (DPC). Every receptor here comes from a middle-aged man with alopecia areata. Some clones in this sample may be carry-over from other donors' samples.

This clonotype was detected a few times. The V and J genes are TRBV28 and TRBJ2-1, with a tentative D call TRBD2 (6 bases). The germline V gene encodes CDR1 MDHEN and CDR2 SYDVKM. This CDR3 contains 15 residues. The V and J ends lost 6 bases and 7 bases respectively, with 19 bases between them. DNA for the CDR3: TGTGCCAGCAGGAGCCGGGACTTAGTTGGAAATGAGCAGTTCTTC. This translates into CASRSRDLVGNEQFF.

This clonotype was detected only a few times. The chain employs TRBV7-8 and TRBJ2-1; D not resolved. Germline CDR1 and CDR2: SGHVS and FQNEAQ. There are 14 residues in the CDR3. Trimming left V 2 bases short and J 3 bases short, with 8 bases between. CDR3 DNA sequence: TGTGCCAGCAGCTTACCGTCGGGCTACAATGAGCAGTTCTTC. Protein: CASSLPSGYNEQFF. The full variable domain, rest sourced from reference TRBV7-8 and TRBJ2-1, is GAGVSQSPRYKVAKRGQDVALRCDPISGHVSLFWYQQALGQGPEFLTYFQNEAQLDKSGLPSDRFFAERPEGSVSTLKIQRTQQEDSAVYLCASSLPSGYNEQFFGPGTRLTVL.

V gene TRBV28 combines with J gene TRBJ1-5; D may be TRBD1 (6 bases). The CDR3 sequence is 15 residues long. V lost 3 bases and J lost 3, with 12 bases in between. Germline V CDR1 and CDR2: MDHEN, SYDVKM. The CDR3 is CASSFGGRDNQPQHF. The DNA for the CDR3 is TGTGCCAGCAGTTTTGGGGGCCGGGACAATCAGCCCCAGCATTTT.

This clonotype was picked up a small number of times. The rearrangement uses TRBV6-5 and TRBJ1-6; D gene unclear. Between the trimmed V and J ends, which lost 3 bases and 6 bases, there was a span of 9 bases. Germline CDR1 reads MNHEY; CDR2 reads SVGAGI. The CDR3 has 14 residues. CDR3 residues: CASSYRQPNSPLHF. The CDR3 bases are TGTGCCAGCAGTTATCGGCAGCCTAATTCACCCCTCCACTTT.

V usage is TRBV14 and J usage is TRBJ2-1; 8 positions agree with TRBD2. Germline V CDR1 and CDR2: SGHDN, FVKESK. The CDR3 consists of 15 residues. J gave up 0 bases and V 6 bases, and 4 bases lay outside the gene matches. The CDR3 DNA reads TGTGCCAGCAGACAAACTAGCGGCTCCTACAATGAGCAGTTCTTC. Translated: CASRQTSGSYNEQFF. Together with reference TRBV14 and TRBJ2-1, the CDR3 gives the full variable domain: EAGVTQFPSHSVIEKGQTVTLRCDPISGHDNLYWYRRVMGKEIKFLLHFVKESKQDESGMPNNRFLAERTGGTYSTLKVQPAELEDSGVYFCASRQTSGSYNEQFFGPGTRLTVL.

The rearrangement links TRBV12-3 or TRBV12-4 to TRBJ2-7, with TRBD2 matching over 11 bases. This CDR3 has 13 amino acids. J was trimmed by 6 bases and V by 6 bases; bases with no gene match: 4. In DNA, the CDR3 is TGTGCCAGCAGGGGGACTAGCGGCAGCGAGCAGTACTTC. It is translated as CASRGTSGSEQYF.

The rearrangement joins TRBV5-4 to TRBJ2-3, with TRBD1 identical over 7 bases. V gave up 0 bases and J gave up 1 base; unmatched junction bases: 2. The CDR3 is 15 amino acids. Germline V gives CDR1 SGHNT, CDR2 YYREEE (reference sequence). The CDR3 loop is CASSLGGGGTDTQYF. CDR3 bases: TGTGCCAGCAGCTTGGGAGGGGGCGGCACAGATACGCAGTATTTT.

The chain employs TRBV20-1 and TRBJ1-5; D remains ambiguous. V dropped 5 bases and J dropped 4 bases, with 24 bases sitting between them. The CDR3 is 17 residues long. CDR1 is DFQATT and CDR2 is SNEGSKA in the germline V gene (reference sequence). DNA of the CDR3: TGCAGTGCTCGCGATGGAGTTGGAAGACCCTCGAATCAGCCCCAGCATTTT. Translating it yields CSARDGVGRPSNQPQHF.

This clonotype was seen only a few times. This sequence joins TRBV28 and TRBJ2-2; 7 bases align to TRBD2. The V and J ends lost 3 bases and 4 bases, in that order; junction bases with no gene match: 5. The germline V gene has CDR1 MDHEN and CDR2 SYDVKM. The CDR3 is made up of 15 amino acids. The CDR3 loop reads CASSFRGGFTGELFF. Written as DNA, the CDR3 is TGTGCCAGCAGTTTTCGCGGGGGATTCACCGGGGAGCTGTTTTTT.

This chain links TRBV28 with TRBJ2-7; 7 positions agree with TRBD2. V shed 7 bases, J shed 6 bases, and the junction held 3 bases outside the gene matches. CDR1 MDHEN and CDR2 SYDVKM come from the germline V gene. The CDR3 has 11 amino acids. CDR3 sequence (DNA): TGTGCCAGCACCCGCGGGGGCGAGCAGTACTTC. This sequence encodes CASTRGGEQYF. The variable domain in full, with the rest retrieved from reference TRBV28 and TRBJ2-7, is DVKVTQSSRYLVKRTGEKVFLECVQDMDHENMFWYRQDPGLGLRLIYFSYDVKMKEKGDIPEGYSVSREKKERFSLILESASTNQTSMYLCASTRGGEQYFGPGTRLTVT.

The genes are TRBV5-1 and TRBJ1-1; possibly TRBD1 for D (5 bases). There are 14 residues in the CDR3. Germline-derived CDR1 and CDR2 are SGHRS and YFSETQ. V dropped 3 bases and J dropped 0 bases, with 9 bases sitting between them. CDR3 DNA sequence: TGCGCCAGCAGCTCGGGACCGCTGAACACTGAAGCTTTCTTT. This translates into CASSSGPLNTEAFF.

This clonotype was picked up many times. The chain has TRBV7-2 and TRBJ1-6; possibly TRBD1 for D (5 bases). Germline V gives CDR1 SGHTA, CDR2 FQGNSA. The CDR3 sequence is 15 residues long. Trimming pared 1 base from V and 10 bases from J, leaving 14 bases between. In DNA, the CDR3 is TGTGCCAGCAGCTTAGTCCGGAAAGGGGACTCACCCCTCCACTTT. It translates to CASSLVRKGDSPLHF.

The sample holds a few counts of this clonotype. This chain joins TRBV28 and TRBJ2-7, with TRBD1 identical over 9 bases. The V gene's germline CDR1 is MDHEN and CDR2 SYDVKM. The CDR3 sequence is 15 residues long. Unmatched junction bases numbered 13, after V lost 6 bases and J lost 7 bases. CDR3 in DNA: TGTGCCAGCAGACGTGGCGGGACAGGGTTAGTAGAGCAGTACTTC. Its translation is CASRRGGTGLVEQYF.

This clonotype occurred a few times. CDR3 nucleotides: TGTGCCAGCAACGGTGGGGGAAATCAGCCCCAGCATTTT. Translated: CASNGGGNQPQHF. The rearrangement joins TRBV19 to TRBJ1-5; possibly TRBD1 for D (5 bases). CDR1 LNHDA and CDR2 SQIVND come from the germline V gene (reference sequence). Trimming cost V 9 bases and J 4 bases, with 13 bases left between them. The CDR3 is 13 amino acids.

This clonotype has a handful of counts. V gene TRBV11-1 combines with J gene TRBJ2-5; TRBD2 is a possible D gene (5 bases). Per the germline V gene, CDR1 is SGHAT and CDR2 is FQDESV (reference sequence). CDR3 length: 15 amino acids. Trimming shortened V by 2 bases and J by 9 bases, and 19 bases separated the two germline ends. CDR3 in DNA: TGTGCCAGCAGCTTACTTACGGGGAACCAGGTGGCCCAGTACTTC. It encodes CASSLLTGNQVAQYF.

The J gene is TRBJ1-1, the V gene TRBV5-6, with D unresolved. There are 11 residues in the CDR3. The V end was cut by 4 bases, the J end by 3 bases, with 4 bases between. Germline CDR1 SGHDT, CDR2 YYEEEE. The CDR3 DNA follows: TGTGCCAGCAGCCGACACACTGAAGCTTTCTTT. Translation gives CASSRHTEAFF. The complete variable domain, with remaining parts taken from reference TRBV5-6 and TRBJ1-1, reads DAGVTQSPTHLIKTRGQQVTLRCSPKSGHDTVSWYQQALGQGPQFIFQYYEEEERQRGNFPDRFSGHQFPNYSSELNVNALLLGDSALYLCASSRHTEAFFGQGTRLTVV.

V usage is TRBV20-1 and J usage is TRBJ1-2, with D perhaps TRBD1 (5 bases). CDR3 length equals 14 residues. Germline assignment: CDR1 DFQATT and CDR2 SNEGSKA (reference sequence). Trimming removed 4 bases at V and 2 bases at J, with 14 bases between. The CDR3 DNA reads TGCAGTGCTATAGAAAGGGAGGGGAACTATGGCTACACCTTC. Translated: CSAIEREGNYGYTF.

This clonotype was detected only a few times. This chain connects TRBV21-1 to TRBJ2-5; the D call in the table, TRBD1, was not verified against the DNA. TRBV21-1 is classified as a pseudogene. The CDR3 sequence is 16 residues long. The CDR3 coding sequence is TGTGCCAGCAGCCGACGGGGGGTCACTAACCAAGAGACCCAGTACTTC. Protein sequence: CASSRRGVTNQETQYF.